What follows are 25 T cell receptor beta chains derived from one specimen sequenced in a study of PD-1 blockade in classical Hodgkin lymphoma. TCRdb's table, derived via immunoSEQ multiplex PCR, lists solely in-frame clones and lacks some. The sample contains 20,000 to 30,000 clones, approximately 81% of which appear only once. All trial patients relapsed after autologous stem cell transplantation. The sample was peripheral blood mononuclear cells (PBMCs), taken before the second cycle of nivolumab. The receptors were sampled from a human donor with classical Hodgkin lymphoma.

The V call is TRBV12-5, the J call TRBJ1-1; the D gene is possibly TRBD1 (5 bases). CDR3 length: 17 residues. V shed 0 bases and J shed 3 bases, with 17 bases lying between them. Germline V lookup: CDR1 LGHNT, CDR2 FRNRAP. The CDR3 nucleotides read TGTGCTAGTGGTTTGGTATTCGGGACCGCCACCCACACTGAAGCTTTCTTT. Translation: CASGLVFGTATHTEAFF.

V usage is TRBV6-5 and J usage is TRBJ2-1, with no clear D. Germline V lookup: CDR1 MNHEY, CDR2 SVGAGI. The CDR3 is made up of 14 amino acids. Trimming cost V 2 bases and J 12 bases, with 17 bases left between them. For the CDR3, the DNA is TGTGCCAGCAGTTACACCCCCCGTGGAGATGGGCAGTTCTTC. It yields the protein CASSYTPRGDGQFF.

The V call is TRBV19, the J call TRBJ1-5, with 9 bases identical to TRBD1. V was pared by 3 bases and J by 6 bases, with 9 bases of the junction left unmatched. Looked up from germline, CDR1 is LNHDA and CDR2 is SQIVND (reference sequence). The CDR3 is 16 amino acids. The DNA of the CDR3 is TGTGCCAGTAGTATCAGGACAGGGGCACAGACTCAGCCCCAGCATTTT. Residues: CASSIRTGAQTQPQHF.

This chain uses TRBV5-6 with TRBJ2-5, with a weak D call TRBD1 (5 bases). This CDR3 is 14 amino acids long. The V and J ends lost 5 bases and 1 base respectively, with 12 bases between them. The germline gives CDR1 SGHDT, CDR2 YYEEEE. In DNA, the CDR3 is TGTGCCAGCAGTTCAAGACAGTCCCAAGAGACCCAGTACTTC. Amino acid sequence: CASSSRQSQETQYF.

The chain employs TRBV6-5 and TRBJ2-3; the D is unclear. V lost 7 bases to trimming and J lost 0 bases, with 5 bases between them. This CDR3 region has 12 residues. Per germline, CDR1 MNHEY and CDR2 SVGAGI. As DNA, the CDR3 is TGTGCCAGCACGGATAGCACAGATACGCAGTATTTT. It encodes CASTDSTDTQYF.

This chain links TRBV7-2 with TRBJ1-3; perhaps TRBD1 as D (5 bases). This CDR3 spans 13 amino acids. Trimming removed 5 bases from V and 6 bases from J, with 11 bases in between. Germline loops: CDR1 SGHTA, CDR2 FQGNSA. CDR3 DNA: TGTGCCAGCAGCCTCGGGGGTGCAAACACCATATATTTT. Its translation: CASSLGGANTIYF.

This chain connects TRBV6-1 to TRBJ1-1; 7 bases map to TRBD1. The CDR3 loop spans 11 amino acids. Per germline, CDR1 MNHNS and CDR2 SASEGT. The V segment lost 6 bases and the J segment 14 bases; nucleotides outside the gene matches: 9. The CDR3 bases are TGTGCCAGCAGGGAAACAGGGGTGGCCTTCTTT. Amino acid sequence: CASRETGVAFF.

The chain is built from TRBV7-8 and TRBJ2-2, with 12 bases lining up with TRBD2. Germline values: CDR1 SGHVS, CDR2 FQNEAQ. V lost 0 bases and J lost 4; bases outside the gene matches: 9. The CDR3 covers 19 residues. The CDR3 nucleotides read TGTGCCAGCAGCTTAGCTCGACTAGCGGGAGAGAGGGGCACCGGGGAGCTGTTTTTT. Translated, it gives CASSLARLAGERGTGELFF.

The CDR3 protein is CASSVVAGGFNEQFF. In nucleotides, the CDR3 is TGTGCCAGCAGCGTAGTAGCGGGGGGGTTCAATGAGCAGTTCTTC. The chain couples TRBV9 to TRBJ2-1; TRBD2 matches at 11 bases. The CDR3 sequence is 15 residues long. V lost 0 bases and J lost 6; bases outside the gene matches: 2. The germline V gene has CDR1 SGDLS and CDR2 YYNGEE.

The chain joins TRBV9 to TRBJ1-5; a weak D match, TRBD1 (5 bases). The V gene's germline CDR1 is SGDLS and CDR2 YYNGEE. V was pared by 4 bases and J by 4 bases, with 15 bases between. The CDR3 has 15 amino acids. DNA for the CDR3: TGTGCCAGCAGCCGCTCACCGGGGGGGAATCAGCCCCAGCATTTT. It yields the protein CASSRSPGGNQPQHF. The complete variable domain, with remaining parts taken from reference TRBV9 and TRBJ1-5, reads DSGVTQTPKHLITATGQRVTLRCSPRSGDLSVYWYQQSLDQGLQFLIQYYNGEERAKGNILERFSAQQFPDLHSELNLSSLELGDSALYFCASSRSPGGNQPQHFGDGTRLSIL.

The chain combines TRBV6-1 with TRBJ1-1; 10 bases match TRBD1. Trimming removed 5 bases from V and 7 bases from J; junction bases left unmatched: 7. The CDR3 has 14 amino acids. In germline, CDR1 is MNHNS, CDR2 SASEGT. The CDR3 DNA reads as TGTGCCAGCAGTACGAGACAGGGGGCCGGTGAAGCTTTCTTT. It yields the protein CASSTRQGAGEAFF.

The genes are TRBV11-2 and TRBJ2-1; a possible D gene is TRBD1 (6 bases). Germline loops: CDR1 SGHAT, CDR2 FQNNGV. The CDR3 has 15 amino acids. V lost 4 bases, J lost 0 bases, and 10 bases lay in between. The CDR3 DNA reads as TGTGCCAGCAGCTATGACAGGAGCTCCTACAATGAGCAGTTCTTC. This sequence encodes CASSYDRSSYNEQFF.

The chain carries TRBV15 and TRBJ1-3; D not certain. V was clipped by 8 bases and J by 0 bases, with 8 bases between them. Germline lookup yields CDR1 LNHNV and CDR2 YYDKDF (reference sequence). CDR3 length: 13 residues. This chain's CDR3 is CATRAFSGNTIYF. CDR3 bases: TGTGCCACCCGGGCGTTCTCTGGAAACACCATATATTTT.

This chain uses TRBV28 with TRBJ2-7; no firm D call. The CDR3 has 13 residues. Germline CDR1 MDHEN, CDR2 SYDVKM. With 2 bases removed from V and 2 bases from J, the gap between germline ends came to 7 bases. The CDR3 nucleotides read TGTGCCAGCAGTTTACCGGCGCCCTACGAGCAGTACTTC. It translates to CASSLPAPYEQYF.

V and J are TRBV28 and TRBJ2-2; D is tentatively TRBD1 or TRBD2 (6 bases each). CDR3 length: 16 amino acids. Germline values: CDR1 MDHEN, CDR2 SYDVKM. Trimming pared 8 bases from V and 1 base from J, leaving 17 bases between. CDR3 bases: TGTGCCAGCGGCGCGAGTGGGGGGCGGAACACCGGGGAGCTGTTTTTT. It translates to CASGASGGRNTGELFF.

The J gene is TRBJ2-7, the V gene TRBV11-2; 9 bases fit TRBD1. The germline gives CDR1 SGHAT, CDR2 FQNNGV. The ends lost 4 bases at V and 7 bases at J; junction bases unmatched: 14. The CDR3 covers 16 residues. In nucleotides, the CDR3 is TGTGCCAGCAGCTCGACGTCCGGGACAGGGCCGTTTGAGCAGTACTTC. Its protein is CASSSTSGTGPFEQYF.

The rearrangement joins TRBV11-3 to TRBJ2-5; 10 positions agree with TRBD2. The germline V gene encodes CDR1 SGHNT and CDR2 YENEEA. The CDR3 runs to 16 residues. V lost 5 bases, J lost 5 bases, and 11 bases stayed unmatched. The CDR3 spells CASSLASGGGGETQYF. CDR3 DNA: TGTGCCAGCAGCCTAGCTAGCGGGGGCGGCGGGGAGACCCAGTACTTC.

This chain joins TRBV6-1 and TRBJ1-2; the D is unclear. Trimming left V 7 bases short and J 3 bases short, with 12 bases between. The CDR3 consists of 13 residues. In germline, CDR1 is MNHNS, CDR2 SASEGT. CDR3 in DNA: TGTGCCAGCAACGAGGGCTCCCACTATGGCTACACCTTC. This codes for CASNEGSHYGYTF.

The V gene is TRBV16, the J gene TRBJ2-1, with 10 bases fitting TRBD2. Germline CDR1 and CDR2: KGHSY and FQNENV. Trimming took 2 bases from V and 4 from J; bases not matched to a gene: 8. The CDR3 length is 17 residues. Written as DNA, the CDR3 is TGTGCCAGCAGCCAAGGGTTGGAAGCGGGAGGGTACAATGAGCAGTTCTTC. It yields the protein CASSQGLEAGGYNEQFF.

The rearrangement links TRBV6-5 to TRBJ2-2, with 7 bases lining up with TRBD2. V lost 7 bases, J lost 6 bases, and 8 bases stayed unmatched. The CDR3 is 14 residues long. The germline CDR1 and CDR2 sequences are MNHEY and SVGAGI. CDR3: CASNPGLVPGELFF. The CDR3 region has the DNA TGTGCCAGCAACCCCGGACTAGTCCCCGGGGAGCTGTTTTTT.

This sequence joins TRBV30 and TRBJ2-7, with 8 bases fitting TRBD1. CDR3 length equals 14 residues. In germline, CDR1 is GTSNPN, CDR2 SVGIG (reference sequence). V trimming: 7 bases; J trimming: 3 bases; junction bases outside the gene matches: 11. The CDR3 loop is CALDAGGGFYEQYF. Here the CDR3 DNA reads TGTGCCTTAGACGCAGGGGGCGGGTTCTACGAGCAGTACTTC.

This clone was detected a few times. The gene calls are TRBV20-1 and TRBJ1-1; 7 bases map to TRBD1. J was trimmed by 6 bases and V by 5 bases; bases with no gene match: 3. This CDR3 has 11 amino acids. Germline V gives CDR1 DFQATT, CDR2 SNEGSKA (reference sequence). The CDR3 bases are TGCAGTGCTCGACAGGGCCCTGAAGCTTTCTTT. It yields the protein CSARQGPEAFF.

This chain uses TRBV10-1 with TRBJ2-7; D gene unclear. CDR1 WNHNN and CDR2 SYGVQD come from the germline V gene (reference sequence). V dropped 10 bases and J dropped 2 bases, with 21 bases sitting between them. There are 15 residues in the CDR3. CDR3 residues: CANPLKNATTYEQYF. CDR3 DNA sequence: TGCGCCAACCCCCTAAAGAACGCCACGACCTACGAGCAGTACTTC.

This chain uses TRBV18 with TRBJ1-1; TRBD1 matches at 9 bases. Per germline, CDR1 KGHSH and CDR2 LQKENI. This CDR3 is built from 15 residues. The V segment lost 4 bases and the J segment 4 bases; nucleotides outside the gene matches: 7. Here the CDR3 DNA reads TGTGCCAGCTCACTCATGACAGGGGGATCCACTGAAGCTTTCTTT. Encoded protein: CASSLMTGGSTEAFF.

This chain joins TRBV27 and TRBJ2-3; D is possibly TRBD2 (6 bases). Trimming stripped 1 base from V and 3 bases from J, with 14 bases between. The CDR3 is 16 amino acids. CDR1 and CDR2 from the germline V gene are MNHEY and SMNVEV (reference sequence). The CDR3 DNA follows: TGTGCCAGCAGTTTATACTTGGGAGGAGAGACAGATACGCAGTATTTT. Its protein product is CASSLYLGGETDTQYF.